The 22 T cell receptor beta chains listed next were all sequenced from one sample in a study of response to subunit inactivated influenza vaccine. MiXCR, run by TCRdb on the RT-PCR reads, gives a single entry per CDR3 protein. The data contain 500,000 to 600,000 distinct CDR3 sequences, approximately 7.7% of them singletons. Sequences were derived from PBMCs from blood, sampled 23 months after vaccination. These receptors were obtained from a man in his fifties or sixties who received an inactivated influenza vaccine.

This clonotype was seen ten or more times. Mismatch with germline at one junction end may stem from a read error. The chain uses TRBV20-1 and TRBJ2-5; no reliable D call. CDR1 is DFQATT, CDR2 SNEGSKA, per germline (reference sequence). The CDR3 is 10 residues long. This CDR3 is CSAGSFFAVF. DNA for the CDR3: TGCAGTGCTGGATCTTTTTTTGCTGTCTTC.

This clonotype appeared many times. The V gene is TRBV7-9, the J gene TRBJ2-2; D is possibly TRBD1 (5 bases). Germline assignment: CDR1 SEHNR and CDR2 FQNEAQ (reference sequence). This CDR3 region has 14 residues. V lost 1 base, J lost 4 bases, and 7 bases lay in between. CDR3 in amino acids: CASSLGQSTGELFF. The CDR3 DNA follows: TGTGCCAGCAGCTTAGGACAGTCCACCGGGGAGCTGTTTTTT. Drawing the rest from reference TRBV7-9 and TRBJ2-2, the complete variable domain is DTGVSQNPRHKITKRGQNVTFRCDPISEHNRLYWYRQTLGQGPEFLTYFQNEAQLEKSRLLSDRFSAERPKGSFSTLEIQRTEQGDSAMYLCASSLGQSTGELFFGEGSRLTVL.

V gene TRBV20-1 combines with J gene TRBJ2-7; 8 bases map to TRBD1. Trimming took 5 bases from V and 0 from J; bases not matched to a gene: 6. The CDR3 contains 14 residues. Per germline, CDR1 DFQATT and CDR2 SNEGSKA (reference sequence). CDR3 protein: CSARRTGPSYEQYF. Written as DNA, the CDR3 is TGCAGTGCTCGACGGACAGGGCCCTCCTACGAGCAGTACTTC.

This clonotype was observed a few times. This CDR3 reads CSAREDRGTYEQYF. The CDR3 nucleotides read TGCAGTGCTAGAGAAGACAGGGGTACCTACGAGCAGTACTTC. The chain is built from TRBV20-1 and TRBJ2-7; 8 bases match TRBD1. The V segment lost 0 bases and the J segment 2 bases; nucleotides outside the gene matches: 3. The CDR3 covers 14 residues. The V gene's germline CDR1 is DFQATT and CDR2 SNEGSKA (reference sequence).

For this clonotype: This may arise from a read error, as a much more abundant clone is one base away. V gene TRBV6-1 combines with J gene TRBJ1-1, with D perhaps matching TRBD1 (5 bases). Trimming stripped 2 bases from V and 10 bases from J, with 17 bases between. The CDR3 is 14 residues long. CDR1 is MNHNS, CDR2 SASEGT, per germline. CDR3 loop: CASSEFKGRGVAFF. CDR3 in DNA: TGTGCCAGCAGTGAATTTAAGGGACGGGGGGTAGCTTTCTTT.

CDR3 amino acids: CSARVGGGASLLNYEQYF. The CDR3 coding sequence is TGCAGTGCTAGAGTTGGCGGGGGGGCCTCCCTTTTAAACTACGAGCAGTACTTC. V gene TRBV20-1 combines with J gene TRBJ2-7, with 9 bases lining up with TRBD2. Looked up from germline, CDR1 is DFQATT and CDR2 is SNEGSKA (reference sequence). J was trimmed by 3 bases and V by 1 base; bases with no gene match: 16. The CDR3 has 18 amino acids.

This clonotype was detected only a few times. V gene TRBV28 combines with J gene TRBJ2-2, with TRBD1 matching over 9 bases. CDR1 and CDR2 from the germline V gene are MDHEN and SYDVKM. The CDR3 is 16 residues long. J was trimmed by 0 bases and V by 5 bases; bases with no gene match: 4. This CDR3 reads CASSAGQGPNTGELFF. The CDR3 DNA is TGTGCCAGCAGTGCGGGACAGGGCCCGAACACCGGGGAGCTGTTTTTT. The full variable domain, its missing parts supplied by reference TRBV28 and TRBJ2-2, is DVKVTQSSRYLVKRTGEKVFLECVQDMDHENMFWYRQDPGLGLRLIYFSYDVKMKEKGDIPEGYSVSREKKERFSLILESASTNQTSMYLCASSAGQGPNTGELFFGEGSRLTVL.

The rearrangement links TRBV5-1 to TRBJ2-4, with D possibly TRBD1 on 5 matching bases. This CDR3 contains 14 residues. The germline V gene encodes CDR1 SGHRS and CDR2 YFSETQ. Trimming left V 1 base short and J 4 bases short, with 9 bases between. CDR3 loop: CASSLNTGKNIQYF. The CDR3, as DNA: TGCGCCAGCAGCTTGAATACAGGAAAAAACATTCAGTACTTC.

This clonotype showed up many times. The CDR3 region has the DNA TGTGCCAGCAGCTCGGCTGGTGAGCAGTTCTTC. It is translated as CASSSAGEQFF. The chain links TRBV7-6 to TRBJ2-1; D not resolved. V gave up 4 bases and J gave up 9 bases, with 7 bases separating them. CDR1 is SGHVS and CDR2 is FNYEAQ in the germline V gene. The CDR3 covers 11 residues.

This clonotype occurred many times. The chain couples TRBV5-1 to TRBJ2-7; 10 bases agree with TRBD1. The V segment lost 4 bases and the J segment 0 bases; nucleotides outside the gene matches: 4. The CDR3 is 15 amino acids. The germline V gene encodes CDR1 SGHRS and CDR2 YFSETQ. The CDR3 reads CASSPGTGVSYEQYF. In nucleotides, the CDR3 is TGCGCCAGCAGCCCCGGGACAGGGGTCTCCTACGAGCAGTACTTC.

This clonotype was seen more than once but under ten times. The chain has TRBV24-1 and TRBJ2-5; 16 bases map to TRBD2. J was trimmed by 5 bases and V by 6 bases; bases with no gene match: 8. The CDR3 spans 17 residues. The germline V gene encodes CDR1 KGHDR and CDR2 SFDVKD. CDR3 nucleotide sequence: TGTGCCACCAGTATGCCGGGACTAGCGGGAGGGATGGAGACCCAGTACTTC. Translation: CATSMPGLAGGMETQYF.

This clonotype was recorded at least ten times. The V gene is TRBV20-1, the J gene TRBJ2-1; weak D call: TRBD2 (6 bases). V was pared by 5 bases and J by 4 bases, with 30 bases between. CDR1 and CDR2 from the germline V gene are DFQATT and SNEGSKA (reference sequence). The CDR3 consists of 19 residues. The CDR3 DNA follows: TGCAGTGCTTCCCCTGTCGGAGGAGGGACCGGATCCTCGTACAATGAGCAGTTCTTC. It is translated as CSASPVGGGTGSSYNEQFF.

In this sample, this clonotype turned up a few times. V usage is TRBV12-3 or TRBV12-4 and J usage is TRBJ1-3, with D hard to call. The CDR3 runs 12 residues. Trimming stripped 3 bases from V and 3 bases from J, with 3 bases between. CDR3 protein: CASSFVGNTIYF. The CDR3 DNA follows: TGTGCCAGCAGTTTTGTTGGAAACACCATATATTTT.

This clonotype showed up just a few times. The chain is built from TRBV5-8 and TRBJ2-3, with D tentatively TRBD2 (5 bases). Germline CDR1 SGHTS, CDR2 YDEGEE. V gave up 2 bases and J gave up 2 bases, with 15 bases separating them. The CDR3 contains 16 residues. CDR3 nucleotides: TGTGCCAGCAGCTTTATTCGGGGTCGGCCCACAGATACGCAGTATTTT. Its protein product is CASSFIRGRPTDTQYF.

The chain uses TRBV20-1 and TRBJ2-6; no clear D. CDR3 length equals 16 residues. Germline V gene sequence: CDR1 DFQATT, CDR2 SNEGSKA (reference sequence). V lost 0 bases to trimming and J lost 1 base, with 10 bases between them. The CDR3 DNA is TGCAGTGCTAGAGACTACTCTTCATCTGGGGCCAACGTCCTGACTTTC. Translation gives CSARDYSSSGANVLTF.

Written as DNA, the CDR3 is TGTGCCAGCAGCCGCTACGACCGGGACTCGCCCCAGCATTTT. Translating it yields CASSRYDRDSPQHF. This sequence joins TRBV6-1 and TRBJ1-5, with D possibly TRBD1 on 5 matching bases. Germline V lookup: CDR1 MNHNS, CDR2 SASEGT. V was shortened by 6 bases and J by 9 bases, with 18 bases between the two germline ends. The CDR3 sequence is 14 residues long.

CDR3 sequence (DNA): TGTGCCAGTAGTATAAGGCGCGGGGAAGAGACCCAGTACTTC. Translation gives CASSIRRGEETQYF. The chain couples TRBV19 to TRBJ2-5; a possible D gene is TRBD2 (6 bases). Germline V gene sequence: CDR1 LNHDA, CDR2 SQIVND (reference sequence). The CDR3 covers 14 residues. The V end was cut by 2 bases, the J end by 3 bases, with 10 bases between.

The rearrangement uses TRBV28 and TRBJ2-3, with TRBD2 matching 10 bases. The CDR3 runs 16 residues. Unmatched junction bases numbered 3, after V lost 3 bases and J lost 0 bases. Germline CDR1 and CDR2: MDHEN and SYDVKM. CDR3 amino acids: CASSFGLAVSTDTQYF. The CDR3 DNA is TGTGCCAGCAGTTTTGGACTAGCGGTTAGCACAGATACGCAGTATTTT.

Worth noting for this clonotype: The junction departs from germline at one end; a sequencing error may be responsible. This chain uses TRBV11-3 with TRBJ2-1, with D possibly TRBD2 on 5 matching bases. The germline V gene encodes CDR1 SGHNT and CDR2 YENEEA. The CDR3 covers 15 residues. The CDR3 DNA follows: TGTGCCGGCAGCCTACAGACTACCGGTTTAACTGAGCAGTTCTTC. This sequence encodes CAGSLQTTGLTEQFF.

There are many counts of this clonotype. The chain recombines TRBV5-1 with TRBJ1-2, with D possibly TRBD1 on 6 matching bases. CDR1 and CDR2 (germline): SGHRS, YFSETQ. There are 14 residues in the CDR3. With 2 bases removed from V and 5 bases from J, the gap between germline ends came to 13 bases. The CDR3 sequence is CASSFIGQGYGYTF. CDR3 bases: TGCGCCAGCAGCTTTATAGGCCAGGGGTATGGCTACACCTTC.

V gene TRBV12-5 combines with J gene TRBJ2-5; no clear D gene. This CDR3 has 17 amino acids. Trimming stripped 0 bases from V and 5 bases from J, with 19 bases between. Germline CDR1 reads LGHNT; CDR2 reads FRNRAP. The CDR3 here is CASGLVPRKGYRETQYF. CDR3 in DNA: TGTGCTAGTGGTTTGGTACCCAGGAAAGGTTATCGGGAGACCCAGTACTTC.

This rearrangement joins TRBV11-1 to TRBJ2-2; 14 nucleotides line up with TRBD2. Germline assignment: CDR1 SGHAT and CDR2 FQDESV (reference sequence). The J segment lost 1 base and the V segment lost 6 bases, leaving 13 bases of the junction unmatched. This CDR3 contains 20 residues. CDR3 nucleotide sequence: TGTGCCAGCAGTTTCGGTCGGTGGACTAGCGGGAGGCTGAACACCGGGGAGCTGTTTTTT. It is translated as CASSFGRWTSGRLNTGELFF.